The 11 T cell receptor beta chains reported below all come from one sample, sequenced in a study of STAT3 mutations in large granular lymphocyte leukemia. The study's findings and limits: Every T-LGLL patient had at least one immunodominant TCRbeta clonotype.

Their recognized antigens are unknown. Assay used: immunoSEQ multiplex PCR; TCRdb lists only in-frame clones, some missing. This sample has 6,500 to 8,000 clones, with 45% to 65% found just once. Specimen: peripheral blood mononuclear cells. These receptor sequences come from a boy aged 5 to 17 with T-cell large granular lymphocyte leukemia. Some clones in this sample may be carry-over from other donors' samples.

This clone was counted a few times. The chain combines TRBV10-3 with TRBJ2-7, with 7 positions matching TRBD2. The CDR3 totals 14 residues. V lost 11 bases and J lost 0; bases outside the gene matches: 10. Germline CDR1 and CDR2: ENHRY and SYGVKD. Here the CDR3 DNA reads TGTGCCGCGATGGGAGGGGAGTCCTCCTACGAGCAGTACTTC. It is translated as CAAMGGESSYEQYF.

CDR3 region: CSGKGQVNTEAFF. As DNA, the CDR3 is TGCAGCGGGAAGGGACAGGTGAACACTGAAGCTTTCTTT. This rearrangement joins TRBV29-1 to TRBJ1-1; TRBD1 agrees at 8 bases. CDR1 is SQVTM and CDR2 is ANQGSEA in the germline V gene. This CDR3 is 13 amino acids long. V lost 7 bases and J lost 0; bases outside the gene matches: 4.

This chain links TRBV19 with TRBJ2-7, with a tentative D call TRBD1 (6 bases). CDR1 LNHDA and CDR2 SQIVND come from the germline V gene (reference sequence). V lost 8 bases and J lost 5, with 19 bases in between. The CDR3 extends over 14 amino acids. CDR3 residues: CASRDDRRTDEQYF. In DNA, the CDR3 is TGTGCCAGTCGGGACGACAGGAGGACCGACGAGCAGTACTTC.

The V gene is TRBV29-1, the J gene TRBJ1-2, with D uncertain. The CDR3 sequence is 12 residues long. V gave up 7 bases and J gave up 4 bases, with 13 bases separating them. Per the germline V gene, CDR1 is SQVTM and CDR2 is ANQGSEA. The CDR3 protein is CSAEGTSYGYTF. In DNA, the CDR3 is TGCAGCGCTGAGGGCACAAGCTATGGCTACACCTTC.

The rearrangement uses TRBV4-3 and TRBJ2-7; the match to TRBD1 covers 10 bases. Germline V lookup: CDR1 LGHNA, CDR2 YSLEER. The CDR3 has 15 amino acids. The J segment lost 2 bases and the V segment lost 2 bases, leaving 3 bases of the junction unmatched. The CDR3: CASSQNGQGAYEQYF. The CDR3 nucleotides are TGCGCCAGCAGCCAAAACGGACAGGGGGCCTACGAGCAGTACTTC.

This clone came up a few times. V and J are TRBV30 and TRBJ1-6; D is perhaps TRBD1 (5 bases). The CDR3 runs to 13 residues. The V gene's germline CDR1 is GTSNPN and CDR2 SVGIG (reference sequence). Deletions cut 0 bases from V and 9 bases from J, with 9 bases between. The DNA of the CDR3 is TGTGCCTGGAGTGTACAGGAGTTTTCACCCCTCCACTTT. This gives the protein CAWSVQEFSPLHF.

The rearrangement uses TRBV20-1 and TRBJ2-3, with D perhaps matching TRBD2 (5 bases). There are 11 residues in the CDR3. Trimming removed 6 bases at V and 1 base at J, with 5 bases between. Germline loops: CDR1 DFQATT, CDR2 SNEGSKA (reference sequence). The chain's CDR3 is CSALGTDTQYF. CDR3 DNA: TGCAGTGCACTAGGCACAGATACGCAGTATTTT.

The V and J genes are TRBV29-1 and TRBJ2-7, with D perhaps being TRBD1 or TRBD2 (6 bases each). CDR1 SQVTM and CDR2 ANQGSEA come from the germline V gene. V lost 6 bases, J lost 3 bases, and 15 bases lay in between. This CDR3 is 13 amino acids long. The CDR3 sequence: CSVGGNQLYEQYF. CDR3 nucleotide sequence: TGCAGCGTAGGGGGGAATCAGCTCTACGAGCAGTACTTC.

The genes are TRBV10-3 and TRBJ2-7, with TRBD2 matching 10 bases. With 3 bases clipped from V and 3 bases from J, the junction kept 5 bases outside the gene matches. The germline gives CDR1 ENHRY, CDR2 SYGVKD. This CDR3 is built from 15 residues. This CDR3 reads CAISDQRGGHYEQYF. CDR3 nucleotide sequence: TGTGCCATCAGTGACCAGCGGGGGGGCCACTACGAGCAGTACTTC.

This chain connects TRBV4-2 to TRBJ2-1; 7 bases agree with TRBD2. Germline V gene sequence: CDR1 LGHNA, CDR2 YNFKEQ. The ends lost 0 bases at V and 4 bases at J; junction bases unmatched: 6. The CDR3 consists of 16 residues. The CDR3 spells CASSQDQAGSYNEQFF. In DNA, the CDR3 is TGTGCCAGCAGCCAAGATCAAGCGGGGAGTTACAATGAGCAGTTCTTC.

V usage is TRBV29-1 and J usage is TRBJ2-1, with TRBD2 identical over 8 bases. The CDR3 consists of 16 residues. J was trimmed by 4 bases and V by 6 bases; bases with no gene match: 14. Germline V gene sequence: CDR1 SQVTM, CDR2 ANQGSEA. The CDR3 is CSVQGPNREGYNEQFF. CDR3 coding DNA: TGCAGCGTCCAAGGCCCCAATCGGGAGGGGTACAATGAGCAGTTCTTC.